This T cell receptor beta chain comes out of a study of T cell responses to AZD1222 COVID-19 vaccine. The study's findings and limits: The CD4 TCRs associated with vaccination extended across spike and predominated at 160-218 and 743-854.

This CDR3 has 18 amino acids. Germline V gene lookup returns CDR1 MNHEY and CDR2 SMNVEV (reference sequence). V dropped 5 bases and J dropped 2 bases, with 24 bases sitting between them. Profiled with immunoSEQ multiplex PCR; TCRdb holds only in-frame clones, not every one. The data hold under 200,000 clones, with just over 90% observed a single time. Notes on this clone: Its matching antigen is unknown.

This specimen consisted of peripheral blood, obtained on day 0 of AZD1222 vaccination. The V call is TRBV27, the J call TRBJ1-2, with a possible D match to TRBD1 (5 bases). This clonotype originated in an adult in good health. CDR3 in DNA: TGTGCCAGCAGTCCCGCAGTACTAAGAACGGGGCCAAACTATGGCTACACCTTC. This encodes CASSPAVLRTGPNYGYTF.